This entry is about one T cell receptor (beta chain). This clonotype was recorded many times. The specificity of this receptor is unknown. Within one base of it there is no much larger clone, and no base qualities were kept. cDNA was synthesized by template-switch 5'RACE using a primer carrying a 10-nucleotide random unique molecular identifier by which each TCR transcript was tagged. Every sequencing run covered 15-18 subjects and yielded more than 180 million TCR-beta sequences. Total RNA was extracted with the RNeasy kit. The KAPA Real-time Library Amplification kit was used to amplify TCR-beta VDJ regions with primers targeting the TCR constant region and the 5'RACE anchor. A first PCR added sample indexes and Illumina adaptors, after which a second PCR increased the library yield. After Ampure bead purification, the TCR product of roughly 650 bp was size-selected on a 2% E-gel SizeSelection system. Before pooling, libraries had their quality checked on a Bioanalyzer, their concentration measured with Qubit, and their quantity determined with the Kapa Library Quantification kit. Libraries were sequenced paired-end 2 x 150 bp on an Illumina HiSeq 2500. To increase sequence diversity, about 23-32% phiX was spiked into each library pool. In the authors' own workflow: The quality-filtered reads were processed with the UMI-based MiGEC pipeline, whose error correction step removed more than 80% of the raw TCR sequences. IMGT germline references were used for alignment of VDJ genes, and clonotypes were defined by a unique CDR3 amino acid sequence together with V-J genes. Clonal expansion, Shannon diversity and CDR3 relatedness were evaluated with VDJtools (CalcPairwiseDistances, ClusterSamples), while phylogenetic trees were built in CLCbio workbench. Clones with at least 8 unique UMIs were defined as expanded, with this threshold being based on coefficient-of-variation modelling across technical triplicates. TCRdb took the public reads, trimmed them with fastp at Q25, ran MiXCR for clone calling and kept in-frame beta chains. Duplicate CDR3 protein sequences are folded into a single record with the most common DNA and genes. These V and J calls rely on TCRdb rather than the paper's analysis. The sample table holds roughly 65,000 distinct CDR3 sequences, of which around 5% were seen once. The ten most abundant clones make up about 5.3% of the sample.

CDR1 is given as DFQATT and CDR2 as SNEGSKA, both from the germline V gene (reference sequence). The germline V and J ends show losses of 5 bases and 5 bases respectively, and no gene match explains 3 bases of the junction. The CDR3 covers 13 residues, taking in both the cysteine and the phenylalanine. The only DNA kept is the CDR3, 39 bases in frame from the first base. The source of the sample is a study of neurological immune-mediated disorders (dated by TCRdb to between 2018 and 2021). A note on the overall study: Of the approximately 35 multiple sclerosis patients, approximately 31 had relapsing-remitting MS and 3 had secondary progressive MS. The cohort included approximately 68 subjects: some 15 with HAM/TSP, about 34 with multiple sclerosis, and 20 or so healthy controls. Alongside PBMC samples, the set of some 98 TCR-beta libraries contained longitudinal samples, technical triplicates, and paired CD4+ and CD8+ T-cell subsets that had been sorted. Peripheral blood TCR-beta repertoires from patients with HTLV-I-associated myelopathy (HAM/TSP), patients with multiple sclerosis, and healthy controls were compared in the study using UMI-based sequencing. Broad study findings and their caveats: No association of the MS cluster with clinical or MRI features was observed, and the need for larger cohorts was stated by the authors. TCR clonal expansion was greatest in HAM/TSP patients and smallest in MS patients, who ranked below even healthy controls. In a phylogenetic analysis, the repertoires of 18 out of 34 MS patients fell into a single cluster of related CDR3 sequences, pointing to a possible signature at the repertoire level. No identical CDR3 amino acid sequences were shared among expanded clones across subjects, suggesting private TCR-beta repertoires in all groups.

For the unsorted PBMC libraries, 2 million PBMCs were stored in RNAlater at -80 degrees C until RNA extraction and were used to generate the libraries. The multiple sclerosis patients were enrolled in a US clinical protocol that evaluated disease progression with magnetic resonance imaging. Peripheral blood was subjected to Ficoll-Hypaque density gradient centrifugation to isolate PBMCs, which were then cryopreserved in liquid nitrogen. Sequenced: PBMCs. The clonotype was recovered from a human donor with multiple sclerosis. The donor label of this sample is uncertain. The rearranged segments are TRBV20-1 and TRBJ1-4, and 9 bases in between align with TRBD1. In nucleotide form, the sequence is TGCAGTGCTCGACAGGGGGTCAATGAAAAACTGTTTTTT. Translation gives CSARQGVNEKLFF.